The 25 T cell receptor beta chains given below trace back to one sample, sequenced in a study of shared clonotypes between healthy human individuals. Sequencing was performed with immunoSEQ multiplex PCR; in TCRdb, only in-frame clones are kept and a portion is missing. Among 1 million to 1.2 million clones listed, roughly 80% were seen once. The sample comprised memory CD4+ T cells from PBMCs. Subset specified: CD45RA-negative fraction. Every receptor here comes from a young man in good health. Some clones in this sample may be carry-over from other donors' samples.

The chain has TRBV10-2 and TRBJ2-7; D is ambiguous. The V gene's germline CDR1 is WSHSY and CDR2 SAAADI. The CDR3 is 12 amino acids. Trimming shortened V by 3 bases and J by 7 bases, and 10 bases separated the two germline ends. The CDR3 bases are TGCGCCAGCAGTGACCAAAACTCGGAGCAGTACTTC. It translates to CASSDQNSEQYF.

With regard to this clone: At the DNA level, this CDR3 is encoded by other sequences in the same sample as well. The chain links TRBV7-2 to TRBJ1-5; TRBD1 is a possible D gene (5 bases). The germline V gene encodes CDR1 SGHTA and CDR2 FQGNSA. V was clipped by 5 bases and J by 2 bases, with 7 bases between them. The CDR3 loop spans 13 amino acids. For the CDR3, the DNA is TGTGCCAGCAGCCCACAGGGCAATCAGCCCCAGCATTTT. Its protein is CASSPQGNQPQHF.

The rearrangement uses TRBV5-1 and TRBJ1-3, with a possible D match to TRBD1 (5 bases). The germline V gene encodes CDR1 SGHRS and CDR2 YFSETQ. CDR3 length: 16 amino acids. Deletions cut 0 bases from V and 0 bases from J, with 10 bases between. The CDR3 region has the DNA TGCGCCAGCAGCTTGGAGTGGGGCTACTCTGGAAACACCATATATTTT. As protein: CASSLEWGYSGNTIYF.

The chain couples TRBV4-2 to TRBJ1-1, with TRBD1 as a possible D gene (5 bases). In germline, CDR1 is LGHNA, CDR2 YNFKEQ. V gave up 4 bases and J gave up 4 bases, with 13 bases separating them. This CDR3 spans 14 amino acids. CDR3 amino acids: CASSLPGGSTEAFF. CDR3 nucleotide sequence: TGTGCCAGCAGCCTCCCCGGGGGGTCCACTGAAGCTTTCTTT.

Points on this clone: Other DNA sequences in this sample translate to the same CDR3. The chain combines TRBV5-1 with TRBJ2-2; the match to TRBD2 covers 16 bases. After removal of 4 bases from V and 5 bases from J, the junction contained 2 bases not matched to a gene. Germline-derived CDR1 and CDR2 are SGHRS and YFSETQ. The CDR3 extends over 16 amino acids. The CDR3 region is CASSPGLAGGTGELFF. CDR3 in DNA: TGCGCCAGCAGCCCGGGACTAGCGGGAGGGACCGGGGAGCTGTTTTTT.

This chain connects TRBV27 to TRBJ2-1; D call uncertain. The CDR3 totals 11 residues. Trimming pared 7 bases from V and 4 bases from J, leaving 5 bases between. The germline CDR1 and CDR2 sequences are MNHEY and SMNVEV (reference sequence). CDR3 in amino acids: CASIGYNEQFF. CDR3 nucleotides: TGTGCCAGCATCGGATACAATGAGCAGTTCTTC.

The rearrangement joins TRBV21-1 to TRBJ2-7. TRBV21-1 is a listed pseudogene. This CDR3 region has 12 residues. CDR3 protein: CASSKGSPEQYF. Written as DNA, the CDR3 is TGTGCCAGCAGCAAAGGGTCCCCGGAGCAGTACTTC.

The chain uses TRBV28 and TRBJ1-5; no definite D call. CDR1 MDHEN and CDR2 SYDVKM come from the germline V gene. CDR3 size: 15 residues. The V and J ends lost 6 bases and 7 bases respectively, with 19 bases between them. The DNA for the CDR3 is TGTGCCAGCAGCCCCGGGCAAAGAGGCGGACAGCCCCAGCATTTT. Its protein is CASSPGQRGGQPQHF.

The V gene is TRBV6-5, the J gene TRBJ1-3; D unresolved. The CDR3 totals 12 residues. Germline lookup yields CDR1 MNHEY and CDR2 SVGAGI. V lost 5 bases and J 4 bases, leaving 6 bases between the germline ends. CDR3 DNA sequence: TGTGCCAGCAGTACCCTGGGAAACACCATATATTTT. It translates to CASSTLGNTIYF.

V gene TRBV11-2 combines with J gene TRBJ2-2; D not resolved. The V gene's germline CDR1 is SGHAT and CDR2 FQNNGV. This CDR3 is built from 14 residues. V was cut by 1 base and J by 8 bases, with 11 bases left in between. The CDR3, as DNA: TGTGCCAGCAGCTTAGTGTTCTGGGCAGGGGAGCTGTTTTTT. Its translation: CASSLVFWAGELFF.

The chain recombines TRBV11-2 with TRBJ2-1; D possibly corresponds to TRBD1 (6 bases). Germline V gives CDR1 SGHAT, CDR2 FQNNGV. Trimming shortened V by 5 bases and J by 2 bases, and 13 bases separated the two germline ends. This CDR3 contains 15 residues. The CDR3, as DNA: TGTGCCAGCAGCGACGGACAGAAAACCTACAATGAGCAGTTCTTC. Amino acid sequence: CASSDGQKTYNEQFF.

V is TRBV4-1 and J is TRBJ1-3; D not certain. Trimming shortened V by 5 bases and J by 1 base, and 12 bases separated the two germline ends. This CDR3 contains 15 residues. Germline assignment: CDR1 MGHRA and CDR2 YSYEKL. The CDR3 nucleotides read TGCGCCAGCAGCTACTTGGCGGTTTCTGGAAACACCATATATTTT. Protein: CASSYLAVSGNTIYF.

The rearrangement links TRBV19 to TRBJ2-2; no definite D call. The CDR3 contains 14 residues. Germline CDR1 LNHDA, CDR2 SQIVND (reference sequence). The V end was cut by 6 bases, the J end by 2 bases, with 10 bases between. The CDR3 spells CASSPRQNTGELFF. CDR3 coding DNA: TGTGCCAGTAGCCCGAGACAAAACACCGGGGAGCTGTTTTTT.

This chain uses TRBV6-1 with TRBJ1-2, with D tentatively TRBD1 (6 bases). V lost 5 bases to trimming and J lost 7 bases, with 17 bases between them. The CDR3 is 14 amino acids. The germline V gene encodes CDR1 MNHNS and CDR2 SASEGT. The CDR3 DNA sequence: TGTGCCAGCAGTTCAACACGGGGGCTGGCTGGCTACACCTTC. It yields the protein CASSSTRGLAGYTF.

This rearrangement joins TRBV12-1 to TRBJ2-3. TRBV12-1 is a listed pseudogene. The CDR3 sequence is 11 residues long. The CDR3 coding sequence is TGTGCCAGCACGATCTGGAATACGCAGTATTTT. Translation gives CASTIWNTQYF.

Here the CDR3 DNA reads TGTGCCAGCAGCTCCCGACTAGCGGGAGAATCTGGCCTAAACTACGAGCAGTACTTC. It codes for CASSSRLAGESGLNYEQYF. This rearrangement joins TRBV5-5 to TRBJ2-7, with 12 bases aligning to TRBD2. After removal of 3 bases from V and 3 bases from J, the junction contained 16 bases not matched to a gene. Per germline, CDR1 SGHKS and CDR2 YYEKEE (reference sequence). The CDR3 is made up of 19 amino acids.

This clone was picked up a small number of times. J is TRBJ2-1 and V is TRBV14; D gene uncertain. The germline V gene has CDR1 SGHDN and CDR2 FVKESK. V was shortened by 0 bases and J by 6 bases, with 12 bases between the two germline ends. The length of the CDR3 is 15 residues. The CDR3 region is CASSQDPLTINEQFF. The CDR3 nucleotides are TGTGCCAGCAGCCAAGACCCCCTGACAATCAATGAGCAGTTCTTC.

The rearrangement uses TRBV27 and TRBJ1-5, with TRBD1 matching 7 bases. V shed 1 base and J 11 bases; nucleotides not matched to a gene: 2. The CDR3 consists of 12 residues. Germline V gives CDR1 MNHEY, CDR2 SMNVEV (reference sequence). The DNA of the CDR3 is TGTGCCAGCAGTTTATTAGGGACAGCCCAGCATTTT. Translation: CASSLLGTAQHF.

This chain uses TRBV7-9 with TRBJ2-7; 8 nucleotides align to TRBD1. The ends lost 3 bases at V and 0 bases at J; junction bases unmatched: 4. The V gene's germline CDR1 is SEHNR and CDR2 FQNEAQ (reference sequence). This CDR3 has 15 residues. The CDR3 DNA follows: TGTGCCAGCAGCTTTTTTGGACAGGGCTCCTACGAGCAGTACTTC. Translation gives CASSFFGQGSYEQYF. The full variable domain, in which reference TRBV7-9 and TRBJ2-7 provide the parts outside the CDR3, is DTGVSQNPRHKITKRGQNVTFRCDPISEHNRLYWYRQTLGQGPEFLTYFQNEAQLEKSRLLSDRFSAERPKGSFSTLEIQRTEQGDSAMYLCASSFFGQGSYEQYFGPGTRLTVT.

The chain employs TRBV28 and TRBJ2-5; D is undetermined. The CDR3 consists of 13 residues. Germline CDR1 reads MDHEN; CDR2 reads SYDVKM. Trimming shortened V by 7 bases and J by 3 bases, and 12 bases separated the two germline ends. The CDR3 DNA follows: TGTGCCAGCACCTATGACCGTGAAGAGACCCAGTACTTC. Protein: CASTYDREETQYF.

About this clone: A read error is likely here: a far larger clone is one base away. Different DNA sequences within this sample yield the same CDR3. As DNA, the CDR3 is TGCGCCAGCAGTTTAAGCCATAGCACAGATACGCAGTATTTT. Protein sequence: CASSLSHSTDTQYF. The rearrangement uses TRBV4-1 and TRBJ2-3; no definite D call. The length of the CDR3 is 14 residues. Germline V gene data show CDR1 as MGHRA and CDR2 as YSYEKL. Trimming cost V 6 bases and J 0 bases, with 10 bases left between them.

CDR3 protein: CSVFPQTQETQYF. CDR3 bases: TGCAGCGTTTTCCCCCAGACCCAAGAGACCCAGTACTTC. The J gene is TRBJ2-5, the V gene TRBV29-1; no firm D call. This CDR3 comprises 13 residues. CDR1 and CDR2 from the germline V gene are SQVTM and ANQGSEA. Trimming left V 5 bases short and J 1 base short, with 11 bases between. The variable domain in full, completed from reference TRBV29-1 and TRBJ2-5, reads SAVISQKPSRDICQRGTSLTIQCQVDSQVTMMFWYRQQPGQSLTLIATANQGSEATYESGFVIDKFPISRPNLTFSTLTVSNMSPEDSSIYLCSVFPQTQETQYFGPGTRLLVL.

The chain couples TRBV28 to TRBJ1-2; TRBD1 might be the D (6 bases). The V gene lost 3 bases and the J gene lost 6 bases, with 17 bases spanning the gap. The CDR3 is made up of 15 amino acids. CDR1 and CDR2 (germline): MDHEN, SYDVKM. The CDR3 sequence: CASSLRGGSYNGYTF. As DNA, the CDR3 is TGTGCCAGCAGTTTGAGAGGGGGGTCCTATAATGGCTACACCTTC.

The rearrangement links TRBV5-1 to TRBJ2-5; D may be TRBD1 or TRBD2 (5 bases each). The germline V gene has CDR1 SGHRS and CDR2 YFSETQ. Trimming took off 4 bases at V and 5 bases at J, with 9 bases between the two ends. This CDR3 region has 12 residues. The CDR3 region is CASSPEGETQYF. DNA of the CDR3: TGCGCCAGCAGCCCTGAGGGGGAGACCCAGTACTTC.

This clone was detected only a few times. The CDR3: CASSDTGHTGELFF. The CDR3 bases are TGTGCCAGCAGTGACACCGGACACACCGGGGAGCTGTTTTTT. The V call is TRBV6-5, the J call TRBJ2-2; D unclear. CDR1 MNHEY and CDR2 SVGAGI come from the germline V gene. Trimming took off 5 bases at V and 3 bases at J, with 10 bases between the two ends. This CDR3 is 14 amino acids long.